This TCR beta chain was sequenced during a study of blood T cell repertoires in COVID-19. In the study overall: Whether acute or convalescent, the COVID-19 samples came from the United States, Italy and Spain. PBMCs, B-cell-depleted T cells, or T cells were the source of the cDNA or gDNA that made up the material.

Losses at the gene ends were 3 bases for V and 11 bases for J; bases not matched to a gene: 7. Germline lookup yields CDR1 MNHNS and CDR2 SASEGT. This CDR3 region has 14 residues. Authors' processing steps: It was from reference gene primer amplification that nucleated cell counts were estimated. Assay used: immunoSEQ multiplex PCR; TCRdb lists only in-frame clones, some missing. V, J and clone size were drawn from that table, and D and trimming were deduced from the DNA. This table has around 190,000 clones, more than 80% appearing once. This receptor was obtained from a human donor in a cohort sampled during active COVID-19. The sequencing sample was made of peripheral blood. The chain couples TRBV6-1 to TRBJ1-5; the match to TRBD1 covers 10 bases. For the CDR3, the DNA is TGTGCCAGCAGTGATTTTGGGACAGGGGTGTCCCAGCATTTT. This gives the protein CASSDFGTGVSQHF.